This TCR beta chain was captured in a study of metastatic and nonmetastatic thyroid tumors. Points on this clone: One end of the junction does not line up with germline, which may come from a read error.

In the authors' methods: The authors used CDR3 differences across clinicopathological groups to build a distant-metastasis classifier for papillary thyroid cancer. TCRdb re-analyzed the PCR reads through MiXCR. The V and J calls here are based on TCRdb, not the publication. Among roughly 58,000 clones listed, just over 4% were seen once. There were no patients who had received any treatment before thyroid surgery. This CDR3 region has 11 residues. The V gene's germline CDR1 is MNHNS and CDR2 SASEGT. Sequenced material: blood. The chain combines TRBV6-1 with TRBJ1-2, with D uncertain. This clonotype was sampled from a female donor with papillary thyroid cancer or a benign thyroid nodule (not recorded which). Some clones in this sample may be carry-over from other donors' samples. The CDR3 DNA is TGTGCCAGCAGAACTGGTTATGTCTACACCTTC. The encoded protein is CASRTGYVYTF.